A single sample gave rise to the 23 T cell receptor beta chains below, sequenced in a study of cytomegalovirus exposure and HLA in healthy donors. Vbeta (60) and Jbeta (13) primers were used in the PCR. This table comes from immunoSEQ multiplex PCR, and its TCRdb copy is limited to in-frame clones, with some not included. The profile covers around 130,000 clones, with roughly 70% appearing a single time and approximately 6.3% taken by the ten largest. Source material: PBMCs. These receptors originate from a man aged 40-50 years in good health and CMV-seropositive.

The CDR3 DNA reads TGTGCCAGCAGCTTGCGGACAGAAAATATAGAAGCTTTCTTT. It is translated as CASSLRTENIEAFF. The chain links TRBV7-8 to TRBJ1-1, with D perhaps matching TRBD1 (6 bases). CDR1 and CDR2 from the germline V gene are SGHVS and FQNEAQ. The V gene lost 3 bases and the J gene lost 8 bases, with 16 bases spanning the gap. The CDR3 covers 14 residues.

In this sample, this clone turned up a few times. J is TRBJ2-3 and V is TRBV29-1; 13 nucleotides agree with TRBD2. J lost 7 bases, V lost 3 bases, and 4 bases had no gene match. Per the germline V gene, CDR1 is SQVTM and CDR2 is ANQGSEA. The length of the CDR3 is 14 residues. In DNA form, the CDR3 reads TGCAGCGTTGACCCGGGACTAGCGGGGAATACGCAGTATTTT. Encoded protein: CSVDPGLAGNTQYF.

The rearrangement uses TRBV28 and TRBJ2-2; a possible D gene is TRBD2 (5 bases). The length of the CDR3 is 12 residues. Per germline, CDR1 MDHEN and CDR2 SYDVKM. Trimming removed 10 bases at V and 6 bases at J, with 12 bases between. The DNA of the CDR3 is TGTGCCACCGATCGGAGGTCCGGGGAGCTGTTTTTT. Translation gives CATDRRSGELFF.

The count of this clone is one. The CDR3 sequence is CASSLEGLAEATQYF. In DNA, the CDR3 is TGCGCCAGCAGCTTGGAGGGACTAGCGGAGGCTACGCAGTATTTT. The V gene is TRBV5-1, the J gene TRBJ2-3; the match to TRBD2 covers 11 bases. CDR3 length equals 15 residues. Germline loops: CDR1 SGHRS, CDR2 YFSETQ. After removal of 0 bases from V and 8 bases from J, the junction contained 5 bases not matched to a gene. Drawing the rest from reference TRBV5-1 and TRBJ2-3, the complete variable domain is KAGVTQTPRYLIKTRGQQVTLSCSPISGHRSVSWYQQTPGQGLQFLFEYFSETQRNKGNFPGRFSGRQFSNSRSEMNVSTLELGDSALYLCASSLEGLAEATQYFGPGTRLTVL.

CDR3 in amino acids: CASSPGTVTPGELFF. In DNA, the CDR3 is TGTGCCAGCAGCCCCGGGACAGTTACGCCCGGGGAGCTGTTTTTT. The chain is built from TRBV7-8 and TRBJ2-2; TRBD1 matches at 7 bases. In germline, CDR1 is SGHVS, CDR2 FQNEAQ. Trimming cost V 5 bases and J 6 bases; bases outside gene matches: 9. The CDR3 sequence is 15 residues long.

The rearrangement joins TRBV4-1 to TRBJ2-1; tentative D call: TRBD2 (5 bases). CDR1 and CDR2 from the germline V gene are MGHRA and YSYEKL. The CDR3 runs to 12 residues. Trimming pared 0 bases from V and 10 bases from J, leaving 7 bases between. CDR3 sequence: CASSQDGSEQFF. For the CDR3, the DNA is TGCGCCAGCAGCCAAGATGGGAGCGAGCAGTTCTTC.

This clone has a handful of counts. The V and J genes are TRBV29-1 and TRBJ1-2; D possibly corresponds to TRBD1 (5 bases). The V end lost 7 bases, the J end lost 7 bases, and 13 bases lay between the germline ends. CDR3 size: 11 residues. Germline V CDR1 and CDR2: SQVTM, ANQGSEA. CDR3 coding DNA: TGCAGCGCCGTACCAGGGCTTGGCTACACCTTC. Its protein is CSAVPGLGYTF.

The V call is TRBV28, the J call TRBJ1-5; no clear D gene. The CDR3 runs to 16 residues. The V and J ends lost 4 bases and 2 bases respectively, with 15 bases between them. Germline V CDR1 and CDR2: MDHEN, SYDVKM. CDR3 amino acids: CASSSLTTVGNQPQHF. CDR3 in DNA: TGTGCCAGCAGTTCCCTGACTACAGTCGGCAATCAGCCCCAGCATTTT.

Regarding this clone: This sample includes further DNA sequences coding for the same CDR3. The chain has TRBV6-5 and TRBJ1-5; TRBD1 is a possible D gene (6 bases). The CDR3 spans 12 residues. CDR1 and CDR2 (germline): MNHEY, SVGAGI. With 2 bases removed from V and 9 bases from J, the gap between germline ends came to 8 bases. Written as DNA, the CDR3 is TGTGCCAGCAGTTACGTAGGGGGGCCCCAGCATTTT. Its protein is CASSYVGGPQHF.

The rearrangement links TRBV5-1 to TRBJ2-1, with TRBD2 matching 12 bases. The V gene end was trimmed by 2 bases and the J gene end by 4 bases; junction bases not matched to a gene: 4. The germline gives CDR1 SGHRS, CDR2 YFSETQ. CDR3 length equals 16 residues. This CDR3 is CASSFSLAGGYNEQFF. Here the CDR3 DNA reads TGCGCCAGCAGCTTTTCACTAGCGGGAGGATACAATGAGCAGTTCTTC.

Note on this clone: The same CDR3 is also encoded by other DNA sequences in this sample. The rearrangement joins TRBV7-9 to TRBJ2-7, with D possibly matching TRBD1 (5 bases). Deletions cut 3 bases from V and 2 bases from J, with 8 bases between. Germline V gives CDR1 SEHNR, CDR2 FQNEAQ (reference sequence). The CDR3 runs to 13 residues. The CDR3 region has the DNA TGTGCCAGCAGCTTTCCAGGGACCTACGAGCAGTACTTC. Protein product: CASSFPGTYEQYF.

This clone was detected only a few times. V is TRBV27 and J is TRBJ2-7, with D unclear. The CDR3 spans 14 residues. With 2 bases removed from V and 0 bases from J, the gap between germline ends came to 8 bases. CDR1 and CDR2 (germline): MNHEY, SMNVEV (reference sequence). CDR3 sequence (DNA): TGTGCCAGCAGTTTAAGCCCGAGCTCCTACGAGCAGTACTTC. This translates into CASSLSPSSYEQYF.

V gene TRBV11-2 combines with J gene TRBJ2-3; 10 bases match TRBD2. CDR3 length: 16 amino acids. Germline CDR1 and CDR2: SGHAT and FQNNGV. With V trimmed by 5 bases and J by 2 bases, 7 bases remained unmatched. The CDR3: CASSLRLAGLTDTQYF. As DNA, the CDR3 is TGTGCCAGCAGCCTACGACTAGCGGGCCTCACAGATACGCAGTATTTT.

The chain uses TRBV5-6 and TRBJ2-3, with TRBD1 identical over 9 bases. J lost 6 bases, V lost 4 bases, and 12 bases had no gene match. Germline values: CDR1 SGHDT, CDR2 YYEEEE. The CDR3 length is 16 residues. CDR3 residues: CASSGQGWRQGDTQYF. DNA of the CDR3: TGTGCCAGCAGCGGACAGGGGTGGAGACAAGGGGATACGCAGTATTTT.

The rearrangement links TRBV28 to TRBJ1-1, with D maybe TRBD1 (5 bases). Looked up from germline, CDR1 is MDHEN and CDR2 is SYDVKM. Trimming left V 7 bases short and J 12 bases short, with 21 bases between. The CDR3 is made up of 13 amino acids. The CDR3 sequence is CASNLKWGGLTFF. In DNA form, the CDR3 reads TGTGCCAGCAATCTGAAATGGGGGGGTTTAACTTTCTTT.

This clone came up once. The J gene is TRBJ1-2, the V gene TRBV6-5; D is perhaps TRBD1 (6 bases). V was trimmed by 6 bases and J by 8 bases, leaving 19 bases between them. This CDR3 contains 14 residues. Germline CDR1 and CDR2: MNHEY and SVGAGI. CDR3 in amino acids: CASSLQGDLVGYTF. Written as DNA, the CDR3 is TGTGCCAGCAGCCTACAGGGCGACCTGGTCGGCTACACCTTC.

The table lists this clone with a few counts. The chain combines TRBV5-1 with TRBJ2-1, with 8 positions matching TRBD2. Per germline, CDR1 SGHRS and CDR2 YFSETQ. This CDR3 is 15 amino acids long. Losses at the gene ends were 5 bases for V and 0 bases for J; bases not matched to a gene: 4. As DNA, the CDR3 is TGCGCCAGCAGGCCCCGGGGGGGCTCCTACAATGAGCAGTTCTTC. This encodes CASRPRGGSYNEQFF.

This sequence joins TRBV5-1 and TRBJ1-5; TRBD1 matches at 8 bases. With V trimmed by 4 bases and J by 10 bases, 13 bases remained unmatched. CDR1 and CDR2 from the germline V gene are SGHRS and YFSETQ. This CDR3 spans 15 amino acids. CDR3 protein: CASSQRDRLVDPQHF. CDR3 sequence (DNA): TGCGCCAGCAGCCAAAGGGACAGGCTCGTGGACCCCCAGCATTTT. The complete variable domain, with remaining parts taken from reference TRBV5-1 and TRBJ1-5, reads KAGVTQTPRYLIKTRGQQVTLSCSPISGHRSVSWYQQTPGQGLQFLFEYFSETQRNKGNFPGRFSGRQFSNSRSEMNVSTLELGDSALYLCASSQRDRLVDPQHFGDGTRLSIL.

With regard to this clone: Other DNA sequences in this specimen translate into the identical CDR3. This CDR3 is CASSPLAGGPYEQYF. CDR3 in DNA: TGCGCCAGCAGCCCTCTAGCGGGAGGGCCTTACGAGCAGTACTTC. This chain joins TRBV5-1 and TRBJ2-7, with TRBD2 identical over 12 bases. CDR3 size: 15 residues. Germline lookup yields CDR1 SGHRS and CDR2 YFSETQ. V was pared by 4 bases and J by 4 bases, with 6 bases of the junction left unmatched. Drawing the rest from reference TRBV5-1 and TRBJ2-7, the complete variable domain is KAGVTQTPRYLIKTRGQQVTLSCSPISGHRSVSWYQQTPGQGLQFLFEYFSETQRNKGNFPGRFSGRQFSNSRSEMNVSTLELGDSALYLCASSPLAGGPYEQYFGPGTRLTVT.

DNA of the CDR3: TGTGCCAGCAGGTTCGGAGGGACCGCTGAGGAGCAGTACTTC. Translation: CASRFGGTAEEQYF. The chain carries TRBV6-1 and TRBJ2-7; TRBD2 is a possible D gene (6 bases). The CDR3 covers 14 residues. CDR1 is MNHNS, CDR2 SASEGT, per germline. V shed 6 bases and J shed 7 bases, with 19 bases lying between them.

The chain employs TRBV10-3 and TRBJ2-5; no firm D call. The germline CDR1 and CDR2 sequences are ENHRY and SYGVKD. Trimming took off 4 bases at V and 3 bases at J, with 9 bases between the two ends. This CDR3 region has 13 residues. The CDR3 bases are TGTGCCATCAGTGGGCAGCAGGAAGAGACCCAGTACTTC. Its protein product is CAISGQQEETQYF.

The chain links TRBV7-9 to TRBJ2-1; D remains unclear. Per germline, CDR1 SEHNR and CDR2 FQNEAQ (reference sequence). V lost 5 bases, J lost 4 bases, and 12 bases lay in between. The CDR3 is 14 amino acids. The CDR3 loop is CASSPATDYNEQFF. For the CDR3, the DNA is TGTGCCAGCAGCCCAGCGACGGATTACAATGAGCAGTTCTTC.

V and J are TRBV29-1 and TRBJ2-1, with a weak D call TRBD1 (8 bases). With 6 bases removed from V and 4 bases from J, the gap between germline ends came to 16 bases. This CDR3 spans 14 amino acids. Germline V gene lookup returns CDR1 SQVTM and CDR2 ANQGSEA. CDR3 nucleotide sequence: TGCAGCGTCGAATTACAGGGGGGGTACAATGAGCAGTTCTTC. Its translation is CSVELQGGYNEQFF.